Below, 14 T cell receptor beta chains from the same sample are listed, as sequenced in a study of CD8 T cells in ankylosing spondylitis. Via MiXCR, TCRdb re-called the 5' RACE reads, giving one row per CDR3 protein. The sample has 100,000 to 150,000 distinct CDR3 sequences; approximately 10% are singletons. Sequencing used blood, either unsorted or a sorted T cell fraction (not recorded which). All receptors derive from a female donor with ankylosing spondylitis or in good health (not recorded which).

This clonotype was detected ten times or more. The CDR3 DNA sequence: TGTGCCAGCAGCCAACAGGGGGCTCGAGCCGGGGAGCTGTTTTTT. It translates to CASSQQGARAGELFF. This rearrangement joins TRBV2 to TRBJ2-2; 9 positions agree with TRBD1. Germline V CDR1 and CDR2: SNHLY, FYNNEI. The V segment lost 6 bases and the J segment 6 bases; nucleotides outside the gene matches: 8. This CDR3 is built from 15 residues.

This clonotype was detected many times. V and J are TRBV20-1 and TRBJ2-3; TRBD1 might be the D (6 bases). Per the germline V gene, CDR1 is DFQATT and CDR2 is SNEGSKA (reference sequence). The CDR3 runs to 14 residues. For the CDR3, the DNA is TGCAGCGCGAGAAGGGGGTCTAGCACAGATACGCAGTATTTT. Its protein product is CSARRGSSTDTQYF.

The chain carries TRBV7-6 and TRBJ1-5, with D unclear. V lost 5 bases and J 6 bases, leaving 11 bases between the germline ends. This CDR3 contains 13 residues. From germline, CDR1 is SGHVS and CDR2 FNYEAQ. The CDR3 here is CASSVFLGQPQHF. The CDR3 DNA reads TGTGCCAGCAGCGTTTTTCTGGGTCAGCCCCAGCATTTT.

This clonotype was observed a handful of times. This chain uses TRBV11-2 with TRBJ2-1; TRBD1 aligns across 7 bases. V trimming: 4 bases; J trimming: 0 bases; junction bases outside the gene matches: 0. Per the germline V gene, CDR1 is SGHAT and CDR2 is FQNNGV. The length of the CDR3 is 14 residues. The CDR3 is CASSYRGSYNEQFF. CDR3 coding DNA: TGTGCCAGCAGCTACAGGGGCTCCTACAATGAGCAGTTCTTC.

This chain links TRBV28 with TRBJ2-3, with a tentative D call TRBD1 (5 bases). Germline CDR1 is MDHEN and CDR2 is SYDVKM. The V end was cut by 3 bases, the J end by 0 bases, with 16 bases between. This CDR3 is built from 17 residues. CDR3 residues: CASSFLSGRVSTDTQYF. CDR3 DNA sequence: TGTGCCAGCAGTTTCTTATCGGGCAGGGTTAGCACAGATACGCAGTATTTT.

The CDR3 nucleotides read TGTGCCAGCAGCTTAGACAGCCAAAGGGGCTCACCCCTCCACTTT. This gives the protein CASSLDSQRGSPLHF. The V and J genes are TRBV7-9 and TRBJ1-6, with D tentatively TRBD1 (5 bases). The germline CDR1 and CDR2 sequences are SEHNR and FQNEAQ (reference sequence). The CDR3 consists of 15 residues. V shed 1 base and J shed 10 bases, with 14 bases lying between them.

The table lists this clonotype with many counts. The rearrangement links TRBV11-3 to TRBJ2-1; D is perhaps TRBD2 (6 bases). Germline V gene lookup returns CDR1 SGHNT and CDR2 YENEEA. Trimming removed 0 bases from V and 0 bases from J, with 12 bases in between. This CDR3 region has 17 residues. DNA of the CDR3: TGTGCCAGCAGCTTAGATGGAGGGGATCTCTCCTACAATGAGCAGTTCTTC. This encodes CASSLDGGDLSYNEQFF.

This clonotype was observed many times. The chain combines TRBV4-2 with TRBJ1-2; TRBD1 is a possible D gene (5 bases). Germline CDR1 reads LGHNA; CDR2 reads YNFKEQ. Trimming removed 1 base at V and 7 bases at J, with 10 bases between. This CDR3 contains 13 residues. The CDR3 region has the DNA TGTGCCAGCAGCCAAGTCGGGGACGCTGGCTACACCTTC. Protein sequence: CASSQVGDAGYTF.

This clonotype was seen repeatedly, ten times or more. The chain has TRBV3-1 and TRBJ1-4; the D is unclear. This CDR3 is 15 amino acids long. V was cut by 5 bases and J by 1 base, with 11 bases left in between. Per germline, CDR1 LGHDT and CDR2 YNNKEL (reference sequence). Written as DNA, the CDR3 is TGTGCCAGCAGCGACCTGACCGGAACTAATGAAAAACTGTTTTTT. Translation: CASSDLTGTNEKLFF. Looking up the rest from reference TRBV3-1 and TRBJ1-4 gives the full variable domain: DTAVSQTPKYLVTQMGNDKSIKCEQNLGHDTMYWYKQDSKKFLKIMFSYNNKELIINETVPNRFSPKSPDKAHLNLHINSLELGDSAVYFCASSDLTGTNEKLFFGSGTQLSVL.

In this sample, this clonotype turned up many times. The rearrangement joins TRBV20-1 to TRBJ1-5; 8 nucleotides match TRBD1. CDR1 and CDR2 (germline): DFQATT, SNEGSKA (reference sequence). The CDR3 consists of 13 residues. CDR3 protein: CSGRQGPDQPQHF. The CDR3 nucleotides are TGCAGCGGAAGACAGGGGCCGGATCAGCCCCAGCATTTT.

This chain links TRBV4-1 with TRBJ2-3; possible D gene TRBD1, 6 bases. Trimming left V 3 bases short and J 6 bases short, with 16 bases between. Germline V lookup: CDR1 MGHRA, CDR2 YSYEKL. CDR3 length equals 15 residues. Here the CDR3 reads CASSHRHQGRDTQYF. The DNA of the CDR3 is TGCGCCAGCAGCCATCGTCATCAGGGGCGGGATACGCAGTATTTT.

With regard to this clonotype: Because the CDR3 is missing its conserved closing phenylalanine or tryptophan, this is likely a read error. The V and J genes are TRBV11-2 and TRBJ2-7, with D possibly TRBD1 on 5 matching bases. The germline V and J ends were trimmed by 3 bases and 1 base, with 13 bases remaining between them. From germline, CDR1 is SGHAT and CDR2 FQNNGV. The CDR3 spans 15 residues. The DNA of the CDR3 is TGTGCCAGCAGCTTTCTAAAGGGGTGGTCCTACGAGCAGTACCTC. Amino acids: CASSFLKGWSYEQYL.

The J gene is TRBJ2-5, the V gene TRBV2; D perhaps matches TRBD2 (6 bases). The germline V gene has CDR1 SNHLY and CDR2 FYNNEI. The CDR3 has 16 residues. V was shortened by 1 base and J by 1 base, with 13 bases between the two germline ends. The CDR3 DNA reads TGTGCCAGCAGTGAAGGGCGGGGATGGGGCCAAGAGACCCAGTACTTC. This gives the protein CASSEGRGWGQETQYF.

This clonotype was seen at least ten times. The chain employs TRBV29-1 and TRBJ1-1; a weak D match, TRBD1 (5 bases). The CDR3 loop spans 13 amino acids. Germline values: CDR1 SQVTM, CDR2 ANQGSEA. The CDR3 region is CTLRRGSWTEAFF. The CDR3 nucleotides are TGCACCCTGAGGCGGGGCAGCTGGACTGAAGCTTTCTTT.